The following is a T cell receptor (beta chain) sequence with its context. The data were taken from a study of T cell changes during pregnancy in multiple sclerosis. Per the germline V gene, CDR1 is SGDLS and CDR2 is YYNGEE. Trimming removed 1 base at V and 1 base at J, with 5 bases between. The CDR3 length is 13 residues. Sequenced by immunoSEQ multiplex PCR; TCRdb stores in-frame clones only, minus some. The top ten clones hold approximately 6.9% of a sample with about 30,000 clones, about nine tenths of them seen once. The starting material was CD8+ T cells from peripheral blood mononuclear cells, obtained in the second trimester of pregnancy. This TCR was recovered from a female donor with multiple sclerosis, enrolled in a pregnancy study. The chain combines TRBV9 with TRBJ1-1; the D is unclear. CDR3 nucleotide sequence: TGTGCCAGCAGCGTATCAGGGAACACTGAAGCTTTCTTT. As protein: CASSVSGNTEAFF.